This passage covers 21 T cell receptor beta chains from one sample sequenced in a study of T cell repertoires in breast cancer (dated by TCRdb to about 2016). The library was prepared using emulsion pairing. The reads were generated on an Illumina MiSeq. Unpaired genes were suppressed by a second nested PCR containing blocking oligos, after which a third nested PCR added Illumina adaptors and barcodes. TCRdb trimmed the raw reads at Q25, called clones with MiXCR and kept productive beta chains. Every distinct CDR3 protein forms one entry, paired with its most common genes and DNA. This sample is represented by about 740 distinct CDR3 sequences; about 34% of them were singletons. Of the sample, less than 25% is held by the ten largest clones. The study used an expanded emulsion RT-PCR method with primers for all TCR V genes to analyze paired alpha-beta TCRs of CD8+ T cells. The source material was CD8+ T cells. Receptor source: a pool of human donors with breast cancer or a healthy control (not recorded which).

This clonotype occurred once. A much larger clone lies one base from this, so it may be a read error. The gene calls are TRBV28 and TRBJ2-2; the match to TRBD1 covers 7 bases. The CDR3 is 15 amino acids. Germline V gene lookup returns CDR1 MDHEN and CDR2 SYDVKM. DNA of the CDR3: TGTGCCAGCAGTTTAGCAGGGGGAAACACCGGGGAGATGTTTTTT. Encoded protein: CASSLAGGNTGEMFF.

This clonotype is categorized as large. This rearrangement joins TRBV7-9 to TRBJ2-5; no definite D call. Germline CDR1 and CDR2: SEHNR and FQNEAQ (reference sequence). The CDR3 length is 13 residues. Trimming took off 5 bases at V and 3 bases at J, with 10 bases between the two ends. In nucleotides, the CDR3 is TGTGCCAGCAGCCCGGACGGAGAAGAGACCCAGTACTTC. This sequence encodes CASSPDGEETQYF.

V gene TRBV4-1 combines with J gene TRBJ2-6; no firm D call. Germline CDR1 MGHRA, CDR2 YSYEKL. There are 14 residues in the CDR3. Trimming shortened V by 4 bases and J by 4 bases, and 8 bases separated the two germline ends. The CDR3 DNA sequence: TGCGCCAGCAGCCCTACGTGCGGGGCCAACGTCCTGACTTTC. This encodes CASSPTCGANVLTF.

By share of the sample, this clonotype is large. The J gene is TRBJ2-5, the V gene TRBV7-3; D might be TRBD1 (6 bases). V lost 5 bases to trimming and J lost 1 base, with 14 bases between them. The germline V gene encodes CDR1 SGHTA and CDR2 FQGTGA. The CDR3 totals 15 residues. CDR3 in amino acids: CASSLQGVGQETQYF. The DNA of the CDR3 is TGTGCCAGCAGCCTACAGGGAGTTGGCCAAGAGACCCAGTACTTC.

As to this clonotype: A read error may produce the germline difference seen at one junction end. This chain connects TRBV7-2 to TRBJ2-7; 15 nucleotides match TRBD2. This CDR3 contains 20 residues. The V gene's germline CDR1 is SGHTA and CDR2 FQGNSA. The CDR3 loop reads CAGSLASAGTSGGRPYEQYF. CDR3 bases: TGTGCCGGCAGCTTAGCCTCAGCGGGGACTAGCGGGGGGCGCCCCTACGAGCAGTACTTC. The variable domain in full, with the rest retrieved from reference TRBV7-2 and TRBJ2-7, is GAGVSQSPSNKVTEKGKDVELRCDPISGHTALYWYRQSLGQGLEFLIYFQGNSAPDKSGLPSDRFSAERTGGSVSTLTIQRTQQEDSAVYLCAGSLASAGTSGGRPYEQYFGPGTRLTVT.

The J gene is TRBJ1-2, the V gene TRBV7-9; 9 bases fit TRBD1. The CDR3 runs to 15 residues. V lost 2 bases to trimming and J lost 12 bases; unmatched junction nucleotides: 13. CDR1 and CDR2 (germline): SEHNR, FQNEAQ (reference sequence). The CDR3 sequence: CASSLRQGGNEGDTF. The CDR3 DNA is TGTGCCAGCAGCTTAAGACAGGGGGGGAACGAGGGCGACACCTTC.

This clonotype turned up a few times. The chain has TRBV7-3 and TRBJ2-2, with TRBD2 matching over 8 bases. The CDR3 consists of 13 residues. Per the germline V gene, CDR1 is SGHTA and CDR2 is FQGTGA. V shed 4 bases, J shed 6 bases, and the junction held 1 base outside the gene matches. This CDR3 reads CASSYGGAGELFF. The DNA of the CDR3 is TGTGCCAGCAGCTACGGGGGGGCCGGGGAGCTGTTTTTT.

This clonotype is labeled medium-sized. The V gene is TRBV7-2, the J gene TRBJ1-1; D is unresolved. The CDR3 is made up of 14 amino acids. V lost 2 bases and J 0 bases, leaving 7 bases between the germline ends. Germline loops: CDR1 SGHTA, CDR2 FQGNSA. CDR3 in amino acids: CASSLWALNTEAFF. CDR3 in DNA: TGTGCCAGCAGCTTATGGGCTTTGAACACTGAAGCTTTCTTT.

About this clonotype: The CDR3 does not end in the conserved phenylalanine or tryptophan, so this is likely a read error. The chain joins TRBV7-6 to TRBJ2-1, with unresolved D. V was cut by 6 bases and J by 4 bases, with 7 bases left in between. The V gene's germline CDR1 is SGHVS and CDR2 FNYEAQ. The CDR3 sequence is 12 residues long. The CDR3 protein is CASSNSYNEQFS. DNA of the CDR3: TGTGCCAGCAGTAATTCGTACAATGAGCAGTTCTCC.

This clonotype is medium-sized. This chain connects TRBV7-9 to TRBJ1-2; 12 nucleotides match TRBD1. Germline assignment: CDR1 SEHNR and CDR2 FQNEAQ (reference sequence). The ends lost 4 bases at V and 3 bases at J; junction bases unmatched: 3. This CDR3 is 15 amino acids long. CDR3 sequence (DNA): TGTGCCAGCAGCTCGGGACAGGGGGCCTACTATGGCTACACCTTC. Amino acid sequence: CASSSGQGAYYGYTF.

On this clonotype itself: A much larger clonotype is one base distant, so this may be a read error. The chain joins TRBV7-3 to TRBJ2-5, with 7 positions matching TRBD1. CDR3 length equals 13 residues. Germline V gene sequence: CDR1 SGHTA, CDR2 FQGTGA. The CDR3 DNA is TGTGCCGGCAGCTGGGACAGCTCAGAGACCCAGTACTTC. Translated, it gives CAGSWDSSETQYF.

The rearrangement uses TRBV7-6 and TRBJ2-7; D tentatively fits TRBD1 or TRBD2 (5 bases each). Germline CDR1 reads SGHVS; CDR2 reads FNYEAQ. V was trimmed by 5 bases and J by 12 bases, leaving 20 bases between them. The CDR3 runs to 13 residues. DNA for the CDR3: TGTGCCAGCAGCCGGGGCCCGTCCGAGGGGCGGTACTTC. Translated: CASSRGPSEGRYF.

Worth noting for this clonotype: A much larger clone is a single base away; this may be a read error. The chain joins TRBV7-3 to TRBJ1-5; no clear D. The V end was cut by 4 bases, the J end by 5 bases, with 6 bases between. The CDR3 is made up of 12 amino acids. Germline CDR1 reads SGHTA; CDR2 reads FQGTGA. CDR3 nucleotides: TGTGCCAGCAGCTCCGCAGATCAGCCCCAGCATTTT. Its protein product is CASSSADQPQHF.

This clonotype has just a few counts. The chain has TRBV6-9 and TRBJ2-7; TRBD2 matches at 12 bases. This CDR3 has 14 residues. The V segment lost 4 bases and the J segment 5 bases; nucleotides outside the gene matches: 3. CDR1 is MNHGY, CDR2 SVAAGI, per germline. The DNA for the CDR3 is TGTGCCAGCAGTTGCGCTAGCGGGGGGGACGAGCAGTACTTC. As protein: CASSCASGGDEQYF.

This clonotype showed up many times. The chain couples TRBV28 to TRBJ2-7; D might be TRBD1 (6 bases). This CDR3 spans 15 amino acids. V was pared by 6 bases and J by 0 bases, with 15 bases between. Germline-derived CDR1 and CDR2 are MDHEN and SYDVKM. The CDR3 nucleotides are TGTGCCAGCAGCTTCGCTATGGACAGCTCCTACGAGCAGTACTTC. It yields the protein CASSFAMDSSYEQYF.

The CDR3 protein is CASSPDRLGEQYF. The CDR3 DNA is TGTGCCAGCAGCCCAGACAGGTTGGGCGAGCAGTACTTC. V and J are TRBV28 and TRBJ2-7; a weak D match, TRBD1 (6 bases). Between the trimmed V and J ends, which lost 6 bases and 6 bases, there was a span of 15 bases. The CDR3 is made up of 13 amino acids. Germline loops: CDR1 MDHEN, CDR2 SYDVKM.

This clonotype was observed at least ten times. This rearrangement joins TRBV10-3 to TRBJ2-7; no definite D call. Germline V gene sequence: CDR1 ENHRY, CDR2 SYGVKD. V lost 3 bases, J lost 8 bases, and 8 bases lay in between. The CDR3 spans 11 residues. The CDR3 region has the DNA TGTGCCATCAGTGACGGTTACAAGCAGTACTTC. Translation: CAISDGYKQYF.

To note about this clonotype: Just one base apart from a much larger clone, this may be a read error. The chain is built from TRBV7-2 and TRBJ2-7, with 10 bases lining up with TRBD2. The CDR3 loop spans 15 amino acids. The trim removed 4 bases at V and 3 bases at J, leaving 6 bases unmatched. Germline CDR1 reads SGHTA; CDR2 reads FQGNSA. The CDR3 reads CASSSPSGGLYEQYF. The CDR3 DNA reads as TGTGCCAGCAGCTCACCTAGCGGGGGCCTCTACGAGCAGTACTTC.

The rearrangement uses TRBV28 and TRBJ2-1; D might be TRBD1 (6 bases). V was clipped by 11 bases and J by 11 bases, with 25 bases between them. The CDR3 is made up of 14 amino acids. CDR1 is MDHEN, CDR2 SYDVKM, per germline. The CDR3 loop is CACGQSLLKVKQFF. The CDR3 DNA is TGTGCCTGCGGACAGAGCCTGCTCAAGGTAAAGCAGTTCTTC.

In regard to this clonotype: Its ends do not fully match the called genes, so a read error is possible. The chain employs TRBV7-2 and TRBJ2-7; 8 nucleotides line up with TRBD2. CDR1 is SGHTA and CDR2 is FQGNSA in the germline V gene. The CDR3 is 15 amino acids. The CDR3 region is CASSEGLVYSYERCF. CDR3 coding DNA: TGTGCCAGCTCTGAGGGACTAGTATACTCCTACGAGCGGTGCTTC.

The chain is built from TRBV7-2 and TRBJ2-7; TRBD2 agrees at 12 bases. Germline trimming cut 5 bases from V and 2 bases from J; bases unmatched to any gene: 4. CDR1 is SGHTA and CDR2 is FQGNSA in the germline V gene. The CDR3 is 15 amino acids. The CDR3 region is CASSTSGGHPYEQYF. The CDR3 coding sequence is TGTGCCAGCAGCACTAGCGGGGGGCACCCCTACGAGCAGTACTTC.